The rows below give T cell receptor beta chains drawn from one sample of a study of PD-1 blockade in classical Hodgkin lymphoma. TCRdb's table, derived via immunoSEQ multiplex PCR, lists solely in-frame clones and lacks some. The sample consists of just under 100,000 clones, 75% to 90% of them appearing once. The specimen comprised peripheral blood mononuclear cells (PBMCs), sampled at baseline. The receptors were sampled from a human donor with classical Hodgkin lymphoma. The CDR3 runs from the conserved cysteine through the conserved F or W. The order of the fields is J gene, V gene, D gene, clone size, CDR3 DNA, CDR3 protein. The D gene is left open where the match is weak. Size is omitted from some rows. Given values are once, few, many or a class for expanded clones.

J: TRBJ2-4
V: TRBV2
D: NA
size: NA
DNA: TGTGCCAGCAGGCAAACTGACAGATTAGCCAAAAACATTCAGTACTTC
CDR3: CASRQTDRLAKNIQYF

J: TRBJ2-7
V: TRBV5-4
D: NA
size: NA
DNA: TGTGCCAGCACCCAAGGTGGGGCCTACGAGCAGTACTTC
CDR3: CASTQGGAYEQYF

J: TRBJ2-5
V: TRBV5-6
D: NA
size: NA
DNA: TGTGCCAGCAGCTTACCAAGCGGTGCAGGGGATGAGACCCAGTACTTC
CDR3: CASSLPSGAGDETQYF

J: TRBJ2-3
V: TRBV29-1
D: NA
size: NA
DNA: TGCAGCGTTGTGGGCCTCAGGCCCGAGGGGAGTTTCAATGCAGATACGCAGTATTTT
CDR3: CSVVGLRPEGSFNADTQYF

J: TRBJ2-2
V: TRBV5-4
D: NA
size: NA
DNA: TGTGCCAGCAGCTCGGAGGGGCAGGGGACCGGGGAGCTGTTTTTT
CDR3: CASSSEGQGTGELFF

J: TRBJ2-7
V: TRBV7-9
D: NA
size: NA
DNA: TGTGCCAGCAGCTTAGGGACGGCGCAGCGGGAGCAGTACTTC
CDR3: CASSLGTAQREQYF

J: TRBJ1-4
V: TRBV9
D: TRBD1
size: NA
DNA: TGTGCCAGCGGACAGGGCGGTTGGACTAATGAAAAACTGTTTTTT
CDR3: CASGQGGWTNEKLFF

J: TRBJ2-2
V: TRBV2
D: NA
size: NA
DNA: TGTGCCAGCAGTGAACTCGTACTAGACACCGGGGAGCTGTTTTTT
CDR3: CASSELVLDTGELFF

J: TRBJ1-4
V: TRBV5-6
D: NA
size: NA
DNA: TGTGCCAGCAGCCTCCCAATGGGGGAAAAACTGTTTTTT
CDR3: CASSLPMGEKLFF

J: TRBJ2-7
V: TRBV28
D: TRBD2
size: NA
DNA: TGTGCCAGCAGTACACCCGGGGGGAAGAATTACGAGCAGTACTTC
CDR3: CASSTPGGKNYEQYF

J: TRBJ1-3
V: TRBV27
D: NA
size: NA
DNA: TGTGCCAGCATCGGGCCAGGAAATCGCTCTGGAAACACCATATATTTT
CDR3: CASIGPGNRSGNTIYF

J: TRBJ2-6
V: TRBV4-1
D: NA
size: NA
DNA: TGCGCCAGCAGCCCTACCGGGGCCAACGTCCTGACTTTC
CDR3: CASSPTGANVLTF

J: TRBJ1-4
V: TRBV27
D: NA
size: NA
DNA: TGTGCCAGCCGCGACGGCAGGGAGGGGGAAAAACTGTTTTTT
CDR3: CASRDGREGEKLFF

J: TRBJ2-2
V: TRBV2
D: TRBD2
size: once
DNA: TGTGCCAGCAGTCCGGGGACTAGGTCTCCCACCGGGGAGCTGTTTTTT
CDR3: CASSPGTRSPTGELFF

J: TRBJ2-3
V: TRBV4-2
D: NA
size: NA
DNA: TGTGCCAGCAGCCAAGACAGGGGCACAGATACGCAGTATTTT
CDR3: CASSQDRGTDTQYF

J: TRBJ2-1
V: TRBV6-4
D: NA
size: NA
DNA: TGTGCCAGCAGTTCTGTCCCGGAGGGCGAGCAGTTCTTC
CDR3: CASSSVPEGEQFF

J: TRBJ2-7
V: TRBV7-8
D: TRBD1
size: NA
DNA: TGTGCCAGCAGCCGTATCCGGGACAGGGGGTCCGAGCAGTACTTC
CDR3: CASSRIRDRGSEQYF

J: TRBJ2-7
V: TRBV10-3
D: NA
size: NA
DNA: TGTGCCATCAGTGAAGGCTCGGGGGAGCAGTACTTC
CDR3: CAISEGSGEQYF

J: TRBJ2-3
V: TRBV5-1
D: NA
size: NA
DNA: TGCGCCAGCAGCTTGGTTGTGGAAGAGCTCACAGATACGCAGTATTTT
CDR3: CASSLVVEELTDTQYF

J: TRBJ1-1
V: TRBV11-3
D: NA
size: NA
DNA: TGTGCCAGCAGCTTAGCGGGGGTGAACACTGAAGCTTTCTTT
CDR3: CASSLAGVNTEAFF

J: TRBJ1-1
V: TRBV5-4
D: NA
size: NA
DNA: TGTGCCAGCAGCTTGGTTTTTGGGGAGGTCACTGAAGCTTTCTTT
CDR3: CASSLVFGEVTEAFF

J: TRBJ1-1
V: TRBV19
D: NA
size: NA
DNA: TGTGCCAGTAGTAGCCATAGGAACTCTGAAGCTTTCTTT
CDR3: CASSSHRNSEAFF

J: TRBJ1-1
V: TRBV29-1
D: NA
size: NA
DNA: TGCAGCTATTGTGGCGGAGGGACTGAAGCTTTCTTT
CDR3: CSYCGGGTEAFF

J: TRBJ2-3
V: TRBV19
D: NA
size: NA
DNA: TGTGCCAGTAGTATACAGGATGCTGGTACGCAGTATTTT
CDR3: CASSIQDAGTQYF

J: TRBJ1-1
V: TRBV10-3
D: NA
size: NA
DNA: TGTGCCATCAGTGAATCCAGGGACGGGTACACTGAAGCTTTCTTT
CDR3: CAISESRDGYTEAFF

J: TRBJ2-7
V: TRBV7-2
D: TRBD1
size: NA
DNA: TGTGCCAGCAGCCTAGACCCGGGACAGCCGACCTACGAGCAGTACTTC
CDR3: CASSLDPGQPTYEQYF

J: TRBJ2-1
V: TRBV5-6
D: TRBD2
size: few
DNA: TGTGCCAGCAGCTTGGGTGCCGGGAGGAGGAATGAGCAGTTCTTC
CDR3: CASSLGAGRRNEQFF

J: TRBJ1-5
V: TRBV19
D: NA
size: few
DNA: TGTGCCAGTAGTATCCTACCTGGGGGTCAGCCCCAGCATTTT
CDR3: CASSILPGGQPQHF

J: TRBJ1-2
V: TRBV7-6
D: TRBD1
size: NA
DNA: TGTGCCAGCAGCCTCCTGGGACAGGCCCCGCGTGTCTTC
CDR3: CASSLLGQAPRVF

J: TRBJ2-7
V: TRBV7-6
D: NA
size: NA
DNA: TGTGCCAGCAGCTTGTCTCAGGGGTACGAGCAGTACTTC
CDR3: CASSLSQGYEQYF

J: TRBJ1-2
V: TRBV6-1
D: TRBD1
size: NA
DNA: TGTGCCAGCAGTGATCCCGGGACAGGGGGCCTTGGCTACACCTTC
CDR3: CASSDPGTGGLGYTF

J: TRBJ2-2
V: TRBV7-9
D: TRBD2
size: once
DNA: TGTGCCAGCACCAAAACAGGGACTAGCGAGAACACCGGGGAGCTGTTTTTT
CDR3: CASTKTGTSENTGELFF

J: TRBJ1-3
V: TRBV19
D: NA
size: NA
DNA: TGTGCCAGTAGTCTGTATCCCGGGACCCTCCCTGGAAACACCATATATTTT
CDR3: CASSLYPGTLPGNTIYF

J: TRBJ2-7
V: TRBV10-1
D: NA
size: NA
DNA: TGCGCCAGCAGTGACCAGTACGAGCAGTACTTC
CDR3: CASSDQYEQYF

J: TRBJ1-1
V: TRBV5-4
D: TRBD1
size: NA
DNA: TGTGCCAGCAGCTCGGGACAGGGGAGGACTGAAGCTTTCTTT
CDR3: CASSSGQGRTEAFF

J: TRBJ2-5
V: TRBV5-4
D: NA
size: NA
DNA: TGTGCCAGCAGCCCAGGGGTGGTGGGAGAGACCCAGTACTTC
CDR3: CASSPGVVGETQYF

J: TRBJ1-5
V: TRBV5-8
D: NA
size: NA
DNA: TGTGCCAGCTTTTCGCCCCCCAATCAGCCCCAGCATTTT
CDR3: CASFSPPNQPQHF

J: TRBJ2-7
V: TRBV6-1
D: NA
size: NA
DNA: TGTGCCAGCAGTGAAGTGGAGGGAATGAACTACGAGCAGTACTTC
CDR3: CASSEVEGMNYEQYF

J: TRBJ1-2
V: TRBV5-6
D: NA
size: NA
DNA: TGTGCCAGCAGCTTGAAACAGAACTATGGCTACACCTTC
CDR3: CASSLKQNYGYTF

J: TRBJ1-6
V: TRBV28
D: NA
size: NA
DNA: TGTGCCAGCAGTCCCGCCTCTGGGAATAATTCACCCCTCCACTTT
CDR3: CASSPASGNNSPLHF

J: TRBJ1-1
V: TRBV7-9
D: NA
size: NA
DNA: TGTGCCAGCGAGGGATACACTGAAGCTTTCTTT
CDR3: CASEGYTEAFF

J: TRBJ2-7
V: TRBV21-1
D: NA
size: NA
DNA: TGTGCCAGCAACCTCCCCGGGACTAGCTTTTCGAGCTCCTACGAGCAGTACTTC
CDR3: CASNLPGTSFSSSYEQYF

J: TRBJ2-7
V: TRBV5-6
D: NA
size: NA
DNA: TGTGCCAGCAGCTTGGCCCGGGAGCAGTACTTC
CDR3: CASSLAREQYF

J: TRBJ2-3
V: TRBV5-4
D: NA
size: NA
DNA: TGTGCCAGCAGCTTGGTTGGTGTAACAGAAAGGCAGTATTTT
CDR3: CASSLVGVTERQYF

J: TRBJ2-1
V: TRBV5-1
D: TRBD1
size: few
DNA: TGCGCCAGCAGCTTGTACCCTGGGACAGATGAGCAGTTCTTC
CDR3: CASSLYPGTDEQFF

J: TRBJ2-7
V: TRBV28
D: NA
size: NA
DNA: TGTGCCAGCAGGGACAGCGGGCCCTACGAGCAGTACTTC
CDR3: CASRDSGPYEQYF

J: TRBJ2-1
V: TRBV14
D: TRBD2
size: NA
DNA: TGTGCCAGCAGCCAACCCGGACTAGCGGGAGTGAATGAGCAGTTCTTC
CDR3: CASSQPGLAGVNEQFF

J: TRBJ2-3
V: TRBV19
D: TRBD2
size: NA
DNA: TGTGCCAGTAGTACCCAGGAGGCGGGAGGCTCAGATACGCAGTATTTT
CDR3: CASSTQEAGGSDTQYF

J: TRBJ1-2
V: TRBV30
D: NA
size: NA
DNA: TGTGCCTGGAGTGTTGGGGGAGGCTACACCTTC
CDR3: CAWSVGGGYTF

J: TRBJ2-7
V: TRBV10-3
D: NA
size: NA
DNA: TGTGCCATCGGGGTAGGCAAGCAGTACTTC
CDR3: CAIGVGKQYF

J: TRBJ1-2
V: TRBV15
D: NA
size: NA
DNA: TGTGCCACCAGCAGAGCGAGAGGCAGGGGTGACTATGGCTACACCTTC
CDR3: CATSRARGRGDYGYTF

J: TRBJ1-4
V: TRBV7-8
D: TRBD1
size: NA
DNA: TGTGCCAGCAGCCAGGACAGGGAGGGAGAAAAACTGTTTTTT
CDR3: CASSQDREGEKLFF

J: TRBJ2-7
V: TRBV6-6
D: NA
size: few
DNA: TGTGCCACCAACTCCGTCTACGAGCAGTACTTC
CDR3: CATNSVYEQYF

J: TRBJ1-1
V: TRBV9
D: NA
size: NA
DNA: TGTGCCAGCAGCGTAGGATTCAAGGGGCAAGGAAAGAACACTGAAGCTTTCTTT
CDR3: CASSVGFKGQGKNTEAFF

J: TRBJ2-1
V: TRBV28
D: NA
size: once
DNA: TGTGCCAGCAGTTTACAATTGGGGGCCGGGTTCTTC
CDR3: CASSLQLGAGFF

J: TRBJ2-3
V: TRBV4-1
D: TRBD2
size: NA
DNA: TGCGCCAGCAGCCAAGGACTAGCGTGGGGCACAGATACGCAGTATTTT
CDR3: CASSQGLAWGTDTQYF

J: TRBJ2-2
V: TRBV19
D: NA
size: NA
DNA: TGTGCCAGTAGTCTCAGAGACGGCGGGGAGCTGTTTTTT
CDR3: CASSLRDGGELFF

J: TRBJ1-2
V: TRBV11-2
D: NA
size: few
DNA: TGTGCCAGCAGTCAGGGACCGGCCGGTGGCTACACCTTC
CDR3: CASSQGPAGGYTF

J: TRBJ2-4
V: TRBV28
D: NA
size: NA
DNA: TGTGCCAGCAGTTTTGGACGGGGCCTAGCCAAAAACATTCAGTACTTC
CDR3: CASSFGRGLAKNIQYF

J: TRBJ2-3
V: TRBV7-2
D: NA
size: NA
DNA: TGTGCCAGCAGCTATAGGATCTCTAGCGGCACAGATACGCAGTATTTT
CDR3: CASSYRISSGTDTQYF